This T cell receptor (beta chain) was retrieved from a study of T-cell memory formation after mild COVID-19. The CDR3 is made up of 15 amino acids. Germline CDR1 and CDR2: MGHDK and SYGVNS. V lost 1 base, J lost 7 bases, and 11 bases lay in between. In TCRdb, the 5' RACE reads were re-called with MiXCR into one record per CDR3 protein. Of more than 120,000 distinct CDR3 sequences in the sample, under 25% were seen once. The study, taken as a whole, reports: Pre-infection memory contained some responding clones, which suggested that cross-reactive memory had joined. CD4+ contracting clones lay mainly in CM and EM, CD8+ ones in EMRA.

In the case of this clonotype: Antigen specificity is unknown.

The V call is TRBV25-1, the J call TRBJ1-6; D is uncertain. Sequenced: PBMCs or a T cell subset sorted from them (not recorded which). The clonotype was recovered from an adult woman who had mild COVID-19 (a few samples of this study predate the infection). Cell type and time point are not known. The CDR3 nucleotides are TGTGCCAGCAGTGAATGGGTCCCTGCGAATTCACCCCTCCACTTT. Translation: CASSEWVPANSPLHF.